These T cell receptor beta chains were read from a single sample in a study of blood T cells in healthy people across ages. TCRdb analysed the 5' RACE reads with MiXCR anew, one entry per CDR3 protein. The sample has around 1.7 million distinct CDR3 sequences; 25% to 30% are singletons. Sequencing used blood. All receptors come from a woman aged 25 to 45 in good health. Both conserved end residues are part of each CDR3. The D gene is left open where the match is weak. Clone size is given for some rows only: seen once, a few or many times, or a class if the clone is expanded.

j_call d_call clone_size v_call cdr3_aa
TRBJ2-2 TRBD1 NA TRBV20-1 CSAYRDSFTGELFF
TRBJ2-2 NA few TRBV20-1 CSASRGPLPTGELFF
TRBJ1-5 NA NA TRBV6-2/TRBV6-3 CASRTASEPQHF
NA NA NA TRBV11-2 CANSTDAYEQYF
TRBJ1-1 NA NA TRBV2 CASSDSGWTEAFF
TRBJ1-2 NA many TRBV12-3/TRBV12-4 CASSLPAGASGYTF
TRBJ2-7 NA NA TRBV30 CAWSSLRAKSSYEQYF
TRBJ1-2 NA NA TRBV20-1 CSARDRNGNGYTF
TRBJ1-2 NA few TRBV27 CASSQRDNARGYTF
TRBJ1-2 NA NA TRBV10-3 CATGQTFNYGYTF
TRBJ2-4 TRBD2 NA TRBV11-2 CASSLLSGKFTDEQYF
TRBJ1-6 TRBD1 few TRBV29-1 CSVGETGESPLHF
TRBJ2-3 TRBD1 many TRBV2 CASSLDRDVADTQYF
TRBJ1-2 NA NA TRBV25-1 CASSDASGYDYTF
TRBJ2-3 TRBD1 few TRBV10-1 CASSESGQPRTQYF
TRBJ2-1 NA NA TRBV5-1 CASSWGSSEQFF
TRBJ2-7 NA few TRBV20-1 CSARDGKTYEQYF
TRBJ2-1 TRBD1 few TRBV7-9 CASSFQTGPYNEQFF
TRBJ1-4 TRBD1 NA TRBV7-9 CASSPTGGANEKLFF
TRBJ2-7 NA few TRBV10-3 CAISRDWRDEQYF
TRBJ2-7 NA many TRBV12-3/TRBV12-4 CASSSPGGAYEQYF
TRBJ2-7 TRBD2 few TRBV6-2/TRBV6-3 CASITGGAGGVEQYF
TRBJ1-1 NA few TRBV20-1 CSAREGRSGPNTEAFF
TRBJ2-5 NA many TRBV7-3 CASSDVGSQETQYF
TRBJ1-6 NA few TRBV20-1 CSARKGGAYNSPLHF
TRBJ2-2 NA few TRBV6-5 CASRSGQNTGELFF
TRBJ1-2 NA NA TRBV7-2 CASSLSFRAGEYGYTF
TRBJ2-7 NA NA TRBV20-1 CSARNDIYEQYF
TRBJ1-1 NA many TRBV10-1 CASSPHVNTEAFF
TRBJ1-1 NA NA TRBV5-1 CASSLDGIGNTEAFF
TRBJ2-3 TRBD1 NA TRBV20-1 CGARGGDRGSTDTQYF
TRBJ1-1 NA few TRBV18 CASSSGGVGTEAFF
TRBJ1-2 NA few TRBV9 CASSVYGQNYGYTF
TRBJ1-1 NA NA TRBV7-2 CASMKGNTEAFF
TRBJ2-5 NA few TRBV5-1 CASSERTSYQETQYF
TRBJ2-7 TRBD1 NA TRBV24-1 CATSRGPFYEQYF
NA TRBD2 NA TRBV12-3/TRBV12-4 CASSKREGRPLEQYF
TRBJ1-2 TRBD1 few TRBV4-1 CASSHRLGQESNYGYTF
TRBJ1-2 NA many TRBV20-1 CSARDGRNGYTF
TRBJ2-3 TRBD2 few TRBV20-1 CSSRGGRTDTQYF
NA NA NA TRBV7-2 CASSFSGYQETQFF
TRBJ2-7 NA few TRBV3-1 CASSQVGLLYEQYF
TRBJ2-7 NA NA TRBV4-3 CASSPGRVAEQYF
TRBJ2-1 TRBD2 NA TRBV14 CASSQVWTAGVFF
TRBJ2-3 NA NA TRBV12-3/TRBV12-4 CASGGTADAQYF
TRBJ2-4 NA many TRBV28 CASSFSGSANIQYF
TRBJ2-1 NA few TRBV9 CASSPSSDNEQFF
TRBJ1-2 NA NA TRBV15 CATSRDRTGYDYTF
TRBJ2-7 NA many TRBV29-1 CSVEKQAGTYEQYF
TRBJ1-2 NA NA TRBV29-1 CSVDAGAGGYTF
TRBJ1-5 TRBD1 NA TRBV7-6 CASSLGTGQGQPQHF
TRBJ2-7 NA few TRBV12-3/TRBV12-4 CASSLVSDYYEQYF
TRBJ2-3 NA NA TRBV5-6 CASGREDTQYF
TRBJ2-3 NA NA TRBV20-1 CSARDLRTDTQYF
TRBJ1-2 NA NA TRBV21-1 CASSPAHPPLANYGYTF